Presented here are 30 T cell receptor beta chains from one specimen sequenced in a study of blood T cells in healthy people across ages. For the second PCR, which ran for about 7 to 11 cycles, a sample-barcoded 5' primer and a J-beta primer mix were used. TCRdb redid the calling of the 5' RACE reads with MiXCR, one entry per CDR3 protein. Of approximately 770,000 distinct CDR3 sequences listed, over 45% are singletons. The specimen sequenced was blood. The receptor source for this set is a man aged 25-45 years in good health.

Details on this clonotype: Just one base apart from a much larger clone, this may be a read error. V usage is TRBV29-1 and J usage is TRBJ2-5; TRBD1 matches at 9 bases. Germline lookup yields CDR1 SQVTM and CDR2 ANQGSEA. The CDR3 totals 13 residues. The V and J ends lost 7 bases and 11 bases, in that order; junction bases with no gene match: 14. The CDR3 region is CSAPGQGPNEQYF. As DNA, the CDR3 is TGCAGCGCCCCGGGACAGGGACCAAATGAGCAGTACTTC.

The sample holds a few counts of this clonotype. The gene calls are TRBV27 and TRBJ2-7, with 13 bases matching TRBD2. Trimming cost V 8 bases and J 5 bases; bases outside gene matches: 9. The V gene's germline CDR1 is MNHEY and CDR2 SMNVEV (reference sequence). The CDR3 extends over 15 amino acids. CDR3 DNA: TGTGCCAGCCAGACTTGGACTAGCGGGAGTCACGAGCAGTACTTC. Translated: CASQTWTSGSHEQYF.

This clonotype was observed a handful of times. The chain is built from TRBV6-5 and TRBJ2-1; no definite D call. CDR1 and CDR2 (germline): MNHEY, SVGAGI. The CDR3 has 13 residues. Trimming removed 2 bases from V and 1 base from J, with 3 bases in between. The CDR3 region is CASSYPSYNEQFF. CDR3 nucleotides: TGTGCCAGCAGTTACCCTTCCTACAATGAGCAGTTCTTC.

This clonotype has more than one count but fewer than ten. V gene TRBV12-3 or TRBV12-4 combines with J gene TRBJ2-1; TRBD2 agrees at 7 bases. The trim removed 3 bases at V and 5 bases at J, leaving 7 bases unmatched. This CDR3 comprises 15 residues. The CDR3 nucleotides read TGTGCCAGCAGTTTTGCGGGAGTTGGGCACAATGAGCAGTTCTTC. Translating it yields CASSFAGVGHNEQFF.

The chain couples TRBV25-1 to TRBJ1-1, with TRBD1 as a possible D gene (6 bases). Germline assignment: CDR1 MGHDK and CDR2 SYGVNS. V lost 1 base and J lost 0, with 27 bases in between. The CDR3 has 21 residues. The CDR3 loop is CASSESALWGRISSMNTEAFF. DNA for the CDR3: TGTGCCAGCAGTGAATCTGCTCTCTGGGGGCGCATTTCATCTATGAACACTGAAGCTTTCTTT.

The chain couples TRBV7-2 to TRBJ1-1; TRBD1 might be the D (5 bases). The CDR3 spans 14 residues. V gave up 5 bases and J gave up 4 bases, with 14 bases separating them. The germline V gene has CDR1 SGHTA and CDR2 FQGNSA. The CDR3 DNA sequence: TGTGCCAGCAGCCCCCAGGGTTCGAGCACTGAAGCTTTCTTT. Amino acids: CASSPQGSSTEAFF.

The V call is TRBV4-2, the J call TRBJ2-1; 9 bases fit TRBD2. The germline CDR1 and CDR2 sequences are LGHNA and YNFKEQ. The ends lost 8 bases at V and 7 bases at J; junction bases unmatched: 12. This CDR3 region has 15 residues. As DNA, the CDR3 is TGTGCCAGCCAAACTAGGACTAGCGAGAGGAATGAGCAGTTCTTC. As protein: CASQTRTSERNEQFF.

This clonotype was recorded many times. DNA of the CDR3: TGTGCCAGCAGCTTTGGGGGTAGTGGGGGGACCCAGTACTTC. This translates into CASSFGGSGGTQYF. This sequence joins TRBV7-2 and TRBJ2-5, with D perhaps given as TRBD1 or TRBD2 (5 bases each). The germline V and J ends were trimmed by 3 bases and 7 bases, with 15 bases remaining between them. There are 14 residues in the CDR3. Germline V CDR1 and CDR2: SGHTA, FQGNSA. Full variable domain (outside the CDR3, taken from reference TRBV7-2 and TRBJ2-5): GAGVSQSPSNKVTEKGKDVELRCDPISGHTALYWYRQSLGQGLEFLIYFQGNSAPDKSGLPSDRFSAERTGGSVSTLTIQRTQQEDSAVYLCASSFGGSGGTQYFGPGTRLLVL.

This sequence joins TRBV9 and TRBJ2-7; 10 positions match TRBD1. CDR1 and CDR2 from the germline V gene are SGDLS and YYNGEE. CDR3 length equals 14 residues. V lost 3 bases, J lost 3 bases, and 3 bases stayed unmatched. CDR3 DNA: TGTGCCAGCAGCGGCCGGGACAGGGGCTACGAGCAGTACTTC. This codes for CASSGRDRGYEQYF. The full variable domain, with the rest looked up from reference TRBV9 and TRBJ2-7, is DSGVTQTPKHLITATGQRVTLRCSPRSGDLSVYWYQQSLDQGLQFLIQYYNGEERAKGNILERFSAQQFPDLHSELNLSSLELGDSALYFCASSGRDRGYEQYFGPGTRLTVT.

V is TRBV7-9 and J is TRBJ2-7; 8 bases line up with TRBD2. Germline V gene sequence: CDR1 SEHNR, CDR2 FQNEAQ (reference sequence). V was clipped by 4 bases and J by 2 bases; unmatched bases: 7. This CDR3 is 15 amino acids long. The CDR3 region has the DNA TGTGCCAGCAGCTCTACAGCGGGAGCAACCTACGAGCAGTACTTC. Amino acids: CASSSTAGATYEQYF.

This sequence joins TRBV7-2 and TRBJ1-2, with 8 bases that match TRBD1. V was pared by 3 bases and J by 5 bases, with 8 bases of the junction left unmatched. CDR1 and CDR2 (germline): SGHTA, FQGNSA. The CDR3 has 15 amino acids. This CDR3 reads CASSFLGQGAYGYTF. CDR3 nucleotide sequence: TGTGCCAGCAGCTTCCTCGGACAGGGAGCGTATGGCTACACCTTC.

In its sample, this clonotype was seen a few times. The chain is built from TRBV6-5 and TRBJ1-2; D perhaps matches TRBD1 (5 bases). Germline CDR1 reads MNHEY; CDR2 reads SVGAGI. The V and J ends lost 0 bases and 4 bases respectively, with 12 bases between them. The CDR3 spans 15 residues. CDR3 amino acids: CASSYSNSGTYGYTF. The CDR3, as DNA: TGTGCCAGCAGTTACTCGAACAGTGGGACCTATGGCTACACCTTC.

This clonotype has a count of ten or more. The V gene is TRBV28, the J gene TRBJ1-5, with a weak D call TRBD1 (5 bases). The CDR3 is 15 amino acids. Germline V CDR1 and CDR2: MDHEN, SYDVKM. Trimming took off 6 bases at V and 7 bases at J, with 19 bases between the two ends. The CDR3 nucleotides read TGTGCCAGCAGCCCCCACGGGGGTGACTTCCAGCCCCAGCATTTT. Translated: CASSPHGGDFQPQHF.

This chain links TRBV28 with TRBJ2-3; 7 nucleotides align to TRBD2. CDR1 and CDR2 from the germline V gene are MDHEN and SYDVKM. Germline trimming cut 7 bases from V and 3 bases from J; bases unmatched to any gene: 16. This CDR3 comprises 17 residues. CDR3 protein: CASKKWGGGGSTDTQYF. CDR3 in DNA: TGTGCCAGCAAAAAGTGGGGCGGTGGCGGGAGTACAGATACGCAGTATTTT.

V usage is TRBV7-9 and J usage is TRBJ1-2; no definite D call. Trimming stripped 0 bases from V and 0 bases from J, with 8 bases between. CDR1 and CDR2 (germline): SEHNR, FQNEAQ (reference sequence). The CDR3 is made up of 15 amino acids. The CDR3 protein is CASSLATTTNYGYTF. The CDR3 DNA is TGTGCCAGCAGCTTAGCGACAACTACTAACTATGGCTACACCTTC.

The V call is TRBV13, the J call TRBJ2-3; TRBD1 is a possible D gene (6 bases). V lost 2 bases and J lost 2, with 14 bases in between. Per germline, CDR1 PRHDT and CDR2 FYEKMQ (reference sequence). The length of the CDR3 is 16 residues. The DNA of the CDR3 is TGTGCCAGCAGCTTATACCAGGGGTACTTCACAGATACGCAGTATTTT. This sequence encodes CASSLYQGYFTDTQYF.

CDR3 coding DNA: TGCAGTGCTTTAGAGGGGGCAGCGAATTCCTACGAGCAGTACTTC. Residues: CSALEGAANSYEQYF. The V gene is TRBV20-1, the J gene TRBJ2-7, with 7 bases fitting TRBD1. The germline gives CDR1 DFQATT, CDR2 SNEGSKA (reference sequence). This CDR3 spans 15 amino acids. Trimming took 5 bases from V and 1 from J; bases not matched to a gene: 11.

The chain is built from TRBV6-5 and TRBJ2-2, with 8 bases matching TRBD2. Trimming took 2 bases from V and 2 from J; bases not matched to a gene: 13. CDR1 and CDR2 (germline): MNHEY, SVGAGI. The length of the CDR3 is 19 residues. CDR3 DNA sequence: TGTGCCAGCAGTTACGGTTCGGATTTAGCGGGGTTTAACACCGGGGAGCTGTTTTTT. Protein: CASSYGSDLAGFNTGELFF.

This clonotype has only a few counts. The J gene is TRBJ2-3, the V gene TRBV12-3 or TRBV12-4, with TRBD1 as a possible D gene (6 bases). CDR3 length: 14 amino acids. Trimming left V 5 bases short and J 1 base short, with 10 bases between. DNA of the CDR3: TGTGCCAGCAGTCTCCCAGGGGGCACAGATACGCAGTATTTT. It translates to CASSLPGGTDTQYF.

The chain's CDR3 is CASSSPRGDEQFF. DNA for the CDR3: TGTGCCAGCAGTTCCCCTAGGGGGGATGAGCAGTTCTTC. The genes are TRBV12-3 or TRBV12-4 and TRBJ2-1; D could derive from TRBD1 or TRBD2 (6 bases each). Trimming took off 4 bases at V and 8 bases at J, with 12 bases between the two ends. CDR3 length equals 13 residues.

The chain joins TRBV28 to TRBJ2-7; 10 bases map to TRBD2. The CDR3 runs to 14 residues. The germline V gene encodes CDR1 MDHEN and CDR2 SYDVKM. After removal of 8 bases from V and 5 bases from J, the junction contained 9 bases not matched to a gene. In nucleotides, the CDR3 is TGTGCCAGCGGATGGGCTAGCGGGAGAAACGAGCAGTACTTC. As protein: CASGWASGRNEQYF.

The genes are TRBV20-1 and TRBJ1-2; D not resolved. V lost 3 bases to trimming and J lost 8 bases, with 13 bases between them. Germline V lookup: CDR1 DFQATT, CDR2 SNEGSKA (reference sequence). This CDR3 is 12 amino acids long. The CDR3, as DNA: TGCAGTGCTAGGGGTGGGGATATCGGCTACACCTTC. This translates into CSARGGDIGYTF.

The CDR3 protein is CASSGLAGDQETQYF. CDR3 sequence (DNA): TGTGCCAGCAGTGGGTTGGCGGGGGACCAAGAGACCCAGTACTTC. The rearrangement links TRBV6-1 to TRBJ2-5; 7 bases map to TRBD2. Germline CDR1 reads MNHNS; CDR2 reads SASEGT. J was trimmed by 0 bases and V by 4 bases; bases with no gene match: 5. This CDR3 comprises 15 residues.

The chain joins TRBV5-5 to TRBJ2-5; 9 bases align to TRBD1. The J call may be in error: the DNA end matches TRBJ2-7 better. The CDR3 covers 18 residues. Germline lookup yields CDR1 SGHKS and CDR2 YYEKEE (reference sequence). The DNA for the CDR3 is TGTGCCAGCAGCTCATTGTTGGGTCCCCGGACAGGGGTTCCCGAGCAGTACTTC. It is translated as CASSSLLGPRTGVPEQYF.

To note about this clonotype: A much larger clone lies a single base off, so this may be a read error. The chain links TRBV29-1 to TRBJ2-1; 7 bases align to TRBD1. The junction had 9 bases not matched to a gene; V was cut back by 7 bases and J by 12 bases. From germline, CDR1 is SQVTM and CDR2 ANQGSEA. The CDR3 length is 11 residues. CDR3 DNA: TGCAGCGGCGGACAGGATTTAGCGCAGTTCTTC. Translated, it gives CSGGQDLAQFF.

This clonotype was counted between two and nine times. This chain connects TRBV7-2 to TRBJ2-1, with D unclear. The CDR3 is 14 amino acids. CDR1 is SGHTA and CDR2 is FQGNSA in the germline V gene. V gave up 1 base and J gave up 7 bases, with 11 bases separating them. The CDR3 protein is CASSLGQKGNEQFF. The CDR3 DNA follows: TGTGCCAGCAGCTTAGGGCAAAAAGGTAATGAGCAGTTCTTC.

The rearrangement joins TRBV20-1 to TRBJ2-7; D uncertain. The J call may be in error: the DNA end matches TRBJ2-4 better. The CDR3 contains 11 residues. The V gene's germline CDR1 is DFQATT and CDR2 SNEGSKA (reference sequence). CDR3 region: CSAPSLNIQYF. The CDR3 region has the DNA TGCAGTGCTCCGAGCTTAAACATTCAGTACTTC.

The genes are TRBV20-1 and TRBJ2-4; the D gene is possibly TRBD1 (5 bases). The DNA end is more similar to TRBJ2-7, so the J call may be wrong. This CDR3 region has 13 residues. Per germline, CDR1 DFQATT and CDR2 SNEGSKA (reference sequence). CDR3 amino acids: CSALLTGIYEQYF. The CDR3 DNA reads as TGCAGTGCCCTCCTCACAGGAATCTACGAGCAGTACTTC.

In its sample, this clonotype was seen a few times. The chain combines TRBV6-2 or TRBV6-3 with TRBJ2-7; TRBD2 might be the D (6 bases). Per the germline V gene, CDR1 is MNHEY and CDR2 is SVGEGT. V lost 2 bases and J lost 2, with 13 bases in between. The CDR3 consists of 15 residues. CDR3 sequence (DNA): TGTGCCAGCAGTTACCGTGGCGGGGCCCCCTACGAGCAGTACTTC. Amino acid sequence: CASSYRGGAPYEQYF.

This clonotype was detected a few times. J is TRBJ2-4 and V is TRBV7-2, with unresolved D. The J call is uncertain, as TRBJ2-7 better fits the DNA end. CDR3 size: 14 residues. CDR1 SGHTA and CDR2 FQGNSA come from the germline V gene. The CDR3 region has the DNA TGTGCCAGCAGCTTAGACTATTCCCTCTACGAGCAGTACTTC. As protein: CASSLDYSLYEQYF.